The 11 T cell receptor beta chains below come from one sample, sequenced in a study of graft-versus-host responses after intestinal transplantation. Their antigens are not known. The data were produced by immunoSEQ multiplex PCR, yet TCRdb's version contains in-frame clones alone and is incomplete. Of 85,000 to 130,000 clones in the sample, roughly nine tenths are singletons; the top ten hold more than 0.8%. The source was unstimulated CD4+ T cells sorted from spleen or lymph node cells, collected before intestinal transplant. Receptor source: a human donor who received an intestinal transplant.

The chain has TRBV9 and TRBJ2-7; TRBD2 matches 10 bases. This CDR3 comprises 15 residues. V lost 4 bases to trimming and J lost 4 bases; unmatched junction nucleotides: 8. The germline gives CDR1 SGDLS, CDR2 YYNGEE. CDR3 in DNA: TGTGCCAGCAGCCCCCACCTAGCGGGGGATTACGAGCAGTACTTC. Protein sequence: CASSPHLAGDYEQYF.

CDR3 region: CASSYGRNYEQYF. The CDR3 nucleotides read TGTGCCAGCAGTTACGGGCGGAACTACGAGCAGTACTTC. The chain couples TRBV6-5 to TRBJ2-7; D is unclear. Germline-derived CDR1 and CDR2 are MNHEY and SVGAGI. The CDR3 runs 13 residues. V was cut by 2 bases and J by 3 bases, with 8 bases left in between.

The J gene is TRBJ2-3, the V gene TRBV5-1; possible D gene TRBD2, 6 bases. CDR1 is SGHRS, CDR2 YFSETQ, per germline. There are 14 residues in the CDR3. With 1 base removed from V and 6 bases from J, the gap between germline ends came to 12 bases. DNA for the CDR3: TGCGCCAGCAGCTTGTCGGGAGTGGTGGATACGCAGTATTTT. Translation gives CASSLSGVVDTQYF.

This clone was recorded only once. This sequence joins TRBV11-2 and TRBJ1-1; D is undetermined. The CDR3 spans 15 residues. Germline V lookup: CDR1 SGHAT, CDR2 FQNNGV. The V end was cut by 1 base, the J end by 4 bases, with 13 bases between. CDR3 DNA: TGTGCCAGCAGCTTAGTCTATAACCCCCTCACTGAAGCTTTCTTT. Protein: CASSLVYNPLTEAFF.

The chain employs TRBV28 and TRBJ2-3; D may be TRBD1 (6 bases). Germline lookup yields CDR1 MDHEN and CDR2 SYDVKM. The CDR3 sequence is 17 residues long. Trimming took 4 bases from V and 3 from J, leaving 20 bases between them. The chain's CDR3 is CASSSWQGRVGTDTQYF. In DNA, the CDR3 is TGTGCCAGCAGTTCCTGGCAGGGGCGAGTTGGGACAGATACGCAGTATTTT.

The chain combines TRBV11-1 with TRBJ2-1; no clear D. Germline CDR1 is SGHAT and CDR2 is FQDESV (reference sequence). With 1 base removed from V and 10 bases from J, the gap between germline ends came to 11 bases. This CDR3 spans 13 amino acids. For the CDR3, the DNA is TGTGCCAGCAGCTTAGATGTTGAAGAGGAGCAGTTCTTC. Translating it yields CASSLDVEEEQFF.

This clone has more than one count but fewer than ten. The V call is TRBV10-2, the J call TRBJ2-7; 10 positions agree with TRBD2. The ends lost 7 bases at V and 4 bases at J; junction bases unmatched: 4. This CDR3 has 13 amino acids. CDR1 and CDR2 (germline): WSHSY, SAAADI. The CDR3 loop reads CASKASGGYEQYF. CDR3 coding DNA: TGCGCCAGCAAGGCTAGCGGGGGATACGAGCAGTACTTC.

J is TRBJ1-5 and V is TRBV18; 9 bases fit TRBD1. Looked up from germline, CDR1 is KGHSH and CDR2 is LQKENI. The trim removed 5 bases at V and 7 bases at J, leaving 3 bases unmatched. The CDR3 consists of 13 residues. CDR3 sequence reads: CASSGDRAQPQHF. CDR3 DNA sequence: TGTGCCAGCTCAGGGGACAGGGCCCAGCCCCAGCATTTT.

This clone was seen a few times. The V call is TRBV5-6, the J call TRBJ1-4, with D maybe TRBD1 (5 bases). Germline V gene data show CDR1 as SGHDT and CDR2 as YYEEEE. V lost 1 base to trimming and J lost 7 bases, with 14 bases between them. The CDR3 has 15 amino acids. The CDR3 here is CASSLRGQMLEKLFF. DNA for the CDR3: TGTGCCAGCAGCTTGAGGGGCCAGATGCTTGAAAAACTGTTTTTT.

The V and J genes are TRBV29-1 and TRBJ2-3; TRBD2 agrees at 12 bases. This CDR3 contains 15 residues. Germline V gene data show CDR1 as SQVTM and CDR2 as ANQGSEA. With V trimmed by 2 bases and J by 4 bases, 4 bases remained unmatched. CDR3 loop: CSVESLAGGPDTQYF. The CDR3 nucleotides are TGCAGCGTTGAATCACTAGCGGGGGGCCCAGATACGCAGTATTTT.

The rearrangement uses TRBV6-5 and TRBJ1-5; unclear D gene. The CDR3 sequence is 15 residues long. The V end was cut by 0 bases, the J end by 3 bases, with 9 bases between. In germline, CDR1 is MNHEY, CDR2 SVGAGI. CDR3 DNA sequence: TGTGCCAGCAGTTACTCGGAGGATTACAATCAGCCCCAGCATTTT. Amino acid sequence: CASSYSEDYNQPQHF.